This TCR beta chain comes out of a study of spatial heterogeneity in lung cancer. Regarding time point: blood at routine non-recurrence follow-up after resection. This clonotype has at least ten counts. The junction had 4 bases not matched to a gene; V was cut back by 7 bases and J by 2 bases. The length of the CDR3 is 14 residues. CDR1 and CDR2 (germline): SGHTS, YDEGEE. TCRdb reprocessed the 5' RACE reads via MiXCR and lists one record per CDR3 protein. The table shows 15,000 to 20,000 distinct CDR3 sequences, with approximately 8.5% occurring only once. The sequenced sample was PBMCs, obtained at follow-up. The chain links TRBV5-8 to TRBJ2-3; 10 bases line up with TRBD1. The TCR originated in a male donor with early-stage non-small cell lung cancer. CDR3 sequence (DNA): TGTGCCAGCTTAAGACAGGGGGCCACAGATACGCAGTATTTT. Residues: CASLRQGATDTQYF.